Listed below are T cell receptor beta chains from one sample, sequenced in a study of shared clonotypes between healthy human individuals. Sequenced by immunoSEQ multiplex PCR; TCRdb stores in-frame clones only, minus some. The sample has around 240,000 clones, about 65% seen once. Material: memory CD4+ T cells sorted from blood. The receptors come from a man aged 25 to 40 in good health. CDR3s include the opening cysteine and the closing phenylalanine or tryptophan. D genes are given only for firm matches. Only some rows state a clone size, as once, few, many or a class for expanded clones.

>TRBV10-2|.|TRBJ1-2|.
CASSELGVQPGGYTF
TGCGCCAGCAGTGAGTTGGGGGTTCAGCCTGGAGGCTACACCTTC
>TRBV4-3|.|TRBJ1-2|.
CASSQEPETYGYTF
TGCGCCAGCAGCCAAGAACCCGAGACTTATGGCTACACCTTC
>TRBV6-6|.|TRBJ1-5|many
CASSSGGGSNQPQHF
TGTGCCAGCAGTTCTGGTGGTGGGAGCAATCAGCCCCAGCATTTT
>TRBV25-1|TRBD2|TRBJ2-5|.
CASSERLAGRETQYF
TGTGCCAGCAGTGAACGGTTAGCGGGAAGGGAGACCCAGTACTTC
>TRBV7-9|TRBD2|TRBJ2-3|.
CASSLSVLAGLDTQYF
TGTGCCAGCAGCTTGAGTGTGCTAGCGGGACTGGATACGCAGTATTTT
>TRBV7-2|.|TRBJ1-2|.
CASSLSIRTGTLGYTF
TGTGCCAGCAGCTTAAGCATCAGAACCGGGACACTTGGCTACACCTTC
>TRBV27|TRBD1|TRBJ2-7|few
CASSLRQGLNYEQYF
TGTGCCAGCAGTCTTCGACAGGGCCTAAACTACGAGCAGTACTTC
>TRBV7-3|.|TRBJ2-1|.
CASSLSDTYNEQFF
TGTGCCAGCAGCTTAAGTGACACATACAATGAGCAGTTCTTC
>TRBV2|TRBD1|TRBJ2-5|.
CASSEGGQGSQTQYF
TGTGCCAGCAGTGAAGGCGGACAGGGCAGTCAGACCCAGTACTTC
>TRBV29-1|.|TRBJ1-1|.
CSALTGKPEAFF
TGCAGCGCCCTAACAGGGAAGCCTGAAGCTTTCTTT
>TRBV5-1|TRBD2|TRBJ2-2|few
CASSLAFSGITGELFF
TGCGCCAGCAGCTTGGCTTTTAGCGGGATTACCGGGGAGCTGTTTTTT
>TRBV7-9|TRBD2|TRBJ2-1|many
CASSLSLAGSYNEQFF
TGTGCCAGCAGCTTATCTTTAGCGGGATCCTACAATGAGCAGTTCTTC
>TRBV25-1|TRBD2|TRBJ2-3|.
CASTSPASGRGTDTQYF
TGTGCCAGCACCTCTCCAGCTAGCGGGAGGGGCACAGATACGCAGTATTTT
>TRBV4-1|.|TRBJ2-2|.
CASSLKESGARGSGGELFF
TGCGCCAGCAGCCTAAAAGAGTCAGGCGCTAGAGGGTCAGGTGGGGAGCTGTTTTTT
>TRBV14|TRBD2|TRBJ2-3|.
CASSQEISGRDTDTQYF
TGTGCCAGCAGCCAAGAGATCAGCGGGAGGGACACAGATACGCAGTATTTT
>TRBV5-5|TRBD1|TRBJ2-5|.
CASSFNTGGQTQYF
TGTGCCAGCAGCTTCAATACAGGGGGCCAGACCCAGTACTTC
>TRBV5-5|.|TRBJ1-5|.
CASSPLTHSGPQHF
TGTGCCAGCAGCCCATTGACACACTCTGGGCCCCAGCATTTT
>TRBV2|.|TRBJ2-3|.
CASRLRSLDPDTQYF
TGTGCCAGCAGACTACGCAGCTTAGATCCAGATACGCAGTATTTT
>TRBV15|.|TRBJ1-4|.
CATSAGAREGEKLFF
TGTGCCACCAGCGCAGGTGCCCGTGAGGGTGAAAAACTGTTTTTT
>TRBV29-1|.|TRBJ1-1|few
CSVTNRGQREAFF
TGCAGCGTGACCAATCGCGGACAGAGAGAAGCTTTCTTT
>TRBV18|.|TRBJ1-3|.
CASSPPQTGNTIYF
TGTGCCAGCTCACCACCTCAGACTGGAAACACCATATATTTT
>TRBV5-1|TRBD2|TRBJ2-5|.
CASSLGREWETQYF
TGCGCCAGCAGCTTGGGGCGGGAGTGGGAGACCCAGTACTTC
>TRBV18|.|TRBJ2-1|.
CASSPMGNEQFF
TGTGCCAGCTCACCGATGGGAAATGAGCAGTTCTTC
>TRBV7-8|.|TRBJ2-7|.
CASSFSTTYYEQYF
TGTGCCAGCAGCTTTTCAACTACCTACTACGAGCAGTACTTC
>TRBV30|.|TRBJ2-7|.
CAWSVSNGGRQYF
TGTGCCTGGAGCGTAAGCAACGGGGGGCGGCAGTACTTC
>TRBV28|.|TRBJ1-5|.
CASSWAGTRLSNQPQHF
TGTGCCAGCAGTTGGGCAGGGACCCGACTTAGCAATCAGCCCCAGCATTTT
>TRBV15|TRBD2|TRBJ2-2|.
CATSKLGLAALGGTGELFF
TGTGCCACCAGCAAATTGGGACTAGCGGCTCTGGGGGGCACCGGGGAGCTGTTTTTT
>TRBV7-9|TRBD2|TRBJ2-7|.
CASRQGSGGGYEQYF
TGTGCCAGCAGGCAAGGTTCGGGAGGAGGTTACGAGCAGTACTTC